A selection of T cell receptor beta chains follows, all from one sample in a study of HIV-infected patients and healthy controls. TCRdb reanalysed the 5' RACE reads using MiXCR and keeps one entry per CDR3 protein. The table shows about 5,500 distinct CDR3 sequences, with about 7.7% occurring only once. The sequences come from blood, collected before antiretroviral therapy. All receptors derive from an adult with HIV infection. The CDR3 runs from the conserved cysteine through the conserved F or W. The D gene is left open where the match is weak. Rows may omit the clone size; those that give it use once, few, many or a size class.

abundance	v_gene	j_gene	d_gene	CDR3nt	CDR3aa
medium-sized	TRBV5-6	TRBJ2-3	TRBD2	TGTGCCAGCAGCCCCGGGACTAAAGATACGCAGTATTTT	CASSPGTKDTQYF
medium-sized	TRBV30	TRBJ1-1	NA	TGTGCCTGGAGGAGAGCCCAGGAAGCTTTCTTT	CAWRRAQEAFF
NA	TRBV19	TRBJ2-1	NA	TGTGCCAGTAGTATCTCGGACCAAAGCTCCTACAATGAGCAGTTCTTC	CASSISDQSSYNEQFF
medium-sized	TRBV10-2	TRBJ1-2	NA	TGCGCCAGCAGTGAGGTCGGGGCGGGCTACACCTTC	CASSEVGAGYTF
many	TRBV7-9	TRBJ2-3	TRBD1	TGTGCCAGCAGCCCGAGACAGGGGATTAGCACAGATACGCAGTATTTT	CASSPRQGISTDTQYF
NA	TRBV5-1	TRBJ1-2	NA	TGCGCCAGCAGCGTGCAGATGGACAATTACTATGGCTACACCTTC	CASSVQMDNYYGYTF
few	TRBV7-2	TRBJ1-4	TRBD1	TGTGCCAGCAGCCTCCAGACAGGGGCGAATGAAAAACTGTTTTTT	CASSLQTGANEKLFF
medium-sized	TRBV5-6	TRBJ1-2	NA	TGTGCCAGCAGCTTCCAGGGAACCAACTATGGCTACACCTTC	CASSFQGTNYGYTF
once	TRBV27	TRBJ2-7	TRBD2	TGTGCCAGCAGAAGAAGGGATAGGGAAGCGGGATTAGAGAACTACGAGCAGTACTTC	CASRRRDREAGLENYEQYF
NA	TRBV15	TRBJ2-5	TRBD2	TGTGCCACCAGCACCAGGGAGGGGTCAGAGACCCAGAACTTC	CATSTREGSETQNF
medium-sized	TRBV12-3/TRBV12-4	TRBJ1-5	NA	TGTGCCAGCAGTTTTTCCCCGGGTCAGCCCCAGCATTTT	CASSFSPGQPQHF
few	TRBV29-1	TRBJ2-1	NA	TGCAGCGTTGAAGATCCTGGATCGAGCTCCTACAATGAGCAGTTCTTC	CSVEDPGSSSYNEQFF
many	TRBV10-3	TRBJ2-2	NA	TGTGCCATCAGTGCCCGGGACACCCTGGACACCGGGGAGCTGTTTTTT	CAISARDTLDTGELFF
many	TRBV2	TRBJ2-1	NA	TGTGCCAGCGGTACCGCGTACAATGAGCAGTTCTTC	CASGTAYNEQFF
NA	TRBV27	TRBJ2-2	NA	TGTGCCAGCAGTTCGGGTGGGGACACCGGGGAGCTGTTTTTT	CASSSGGDTGELFF
NA	TRBV29-1	TRBJ1-1	TRBD1	TGCAGCGTCCGGACAGGGAACACTGAAGCTTTCTTT	CSVRTGNTEAFF
medium-sized	TRBV12-3/TRBV12-4	TRBJ2-2	TRBD2	TGTGCCAGCAGCTCCGGGACTAGCAACCAGAGATTGACCGGGGAGCTGTTTTTT	CASSSGTSNQRLTGELFF
medium-sized	TRBV10-3	TRBJ2-3	NA	TGTGCCATCAGTGAGCCCAAAACTAGCACAGATACGCAGTATTTT	CAISEPKTSTDTQYF
medium-sized	TRBV13	TRBJ1-2	TRBD1	TGTGCCAGCAGCTCTTCCGGGACAGGCATTATTAATGGCTACACCTTC	CASSSSGTGIINGYTF
many	TRBV6-4	TRBJ1-5	TRBD1	TGTGCCAGCAGTGACCGACGACAGGGGGCCGTACAGCCCCAGCATTTT	CASSDRRQGAVQPQHF
many	TRBV5-4	TRBJ2-1	NA	TGTGCCAGCAGCTTAAAAGGGTATTACAATGAGCAGTTCTTC	CASSLKGYYNEQFF
medium-sized	TRBV6-2/TRBV6-3	TRBJ1-4	NA	TGTGCCAGCAGTTACTACGGCGAAAAACTGTTTTTT	CASSYYGEKLFF
NA	TRBV7-2	TRBJ2-2	NA	TGTGCCAGCAGCTTAGATAGCAGTTGGAACACCGGGGAGCTGTTTTTT	CASSLDSSWNTGELFF
many	TRBV7-6	TRBJ2-3	TRBD2	TGTGCCAGCAGCTTCTACCCGGGGGGGCGATTAGATACGCAGTATTTT	CASSFYPGGRLDTQYF
many	TRBV19	TRBJ2-1	NA	TGTGCCAGTAGTATAAACGAGGGGGGGGGCCGCGATGAGCAGTTCTTC	CASSINEGGGRDEQFF
medium-sized	TRBV5-1	TRBJ1-1	NA	TGCGCCAGCAGCTTGGCCGCCGGGACGATCATGAACACTGAAGCTTTCTTT	CASSLAAGTIMNTEAFF
few	TRBV20-1	TRBJ1-5	NA	TGCAGTGCTAGAGACAGGGAGAATCAGCCCCAGCATTTT	CSARDRENQPQHF
many	TRBV10-2	TRBJ1-4	NA	TGCGCCAGCAGAAGGGAGGCCCGCGCTGAAAAACTGTTTTTT	CASRREARAEKLFF
many	TRBV15	TRBJ2-1	TRBD1	TGTGCCACCAGCAGCCGGGACAGGGGATCCAATGAGCAGTTCTTC	CATSSRDRGSNEQFF
medium-sized	TRBV9	TRBJ2-7	NA	TGTGCCAGCAGCGTCCGGGGGGCCCACGACGAGCAGTACTTC	CASSVRGAHDEQYF
medium-sized	TRBV12-3/TRBV12-4	TRBJ2-5	TRBD1	TGTGCCAGCAGTTTCACGTGGGACAGTGAAAGACCCCAGTACTTC	CASSFTWDSERPQYF
many	TRBV12-3/TRBV12-4	TRBJ2-3	NA	TGTGCCAGCAGTTTTGGTGGCGGAGGCACAGATACGCAGTATTTT	CASSFGGGGTDTQYF
few	TRBV7-8	TRBJ1-1	NA	TGTGCCAGCAGCTTAATAGGGCTTGAAGCTTTCTTT	CASSLIGLEAFF
medium-sized	TRBV24-1	TRBJ1-5	NA	TGTGCCACCAGTGTAGGACGGGGGAGCAATCAGCCCCAGCATTTT	CATSVGRGSNQPQHF
many	TRBV5-1	TRBJ2-3	NA	TGCGCCAGCAGCCCCTACGGGGGAGAAGTCACAGATACGCAGTATTTT	CASSPYGGEVTDTQYF
many	TRBV5-1	TRBJ2-5	NA	TGCGCCAGCAGCTTTGAGGTAACCGGCCAAGAGACCCAGTACTTC	CASSFEVTGQETQYF
medium-sized	TRBV7-9	TRBJ1-2	NA	TGTGCCAGCAGCTTACAGGGCTTAACTTCAGATGGCTACACCTTC	CASSLQGLTSDGYTF
medium-sized	TRBV3-1	TRBJ2-5	NA	TGTGCCAGCAGCCAAAGTATTCGGGTTGGGGAGACCCAGTACTTC	CASSQSIRVGETQYF
many	TRBV27	TRBJ1-2	NA	TGTGCCAGCAGTTTATCGGGGGGAACTAGTGGCTACACCTTC	CASSLSGGTSGYTF
few	TRBV12-3/TRBV12-4	TRBJ1-4	TRBD1	TGTGCCAGCAGTTCATCCCCCGGGACAGGGAATGAAAAACTGTTTTTT	CASSSSPGTGNEKLFF
many	TRBV7-9	TRBJ2-3	TRBD1	TGTGCCAGCAGCCTGACAGGGCCCACAGATACGCAGTATTTT	CASSLTGPTDTQYF
medium-sized	TRBV5-1	TRBJ2-3	TRBD2	TGCGCCAGCAGCTTGTCGTTAGCGGGATCAACGCAGTATTTT	CASSLSLAGSTQYF
medium-sized	TRBV7-2	TRBJ1-5	TRBD1	TGTGCCAGCAGCCCATGGGGGACAGTTGATCAGCCCCAGCATTTT	CASSPWGTVDQPQHF
medium-sized	TRBV19	TRBJ2-7	TRBD2	TGTGCCAGTAGGGACTCTAGCGGGAGCGGGCCCTACGAGCAGTACTTC	CASRDSSGSGPYEQYF